This entry concerns a single T cell receptor (beta chain). Its target antigen remains unknown. Base qualities are missing; no much larger clone stands one base away. In total, over 600 healthy bone marrow donors made up the cohort. At the time of sampling, all cohort members were nominally healthy, though unrecorded immune exposures were likely present. The donor was CMV seronegative and belonged to the group of 320 or so seronegative cohort members. Each donor provided a peripheral blood sample, and peripheral blood mononuclear cells were used for TCR beta sequencing. Genomic DNA extraction from the blood cell samples was performed with the Qiagen DNeasy Blood Extraction Kit. Per the germline V gene, SGDLS is the CDR1 and YYNGEE is the CDR2. V has 4 bases trimmed and J has 8 bases trimmed; junction bases matching no gene number 7. There are 14 amino acids in the CDR3, from cysteine to phenylalanine inclusive. This entry keeps only the CDR3 DNA: 42 bases, framed from base 1.

The data originate from a study of cytomegalovirus exposure and HLA in healthy donors (dated by TCRdb to 2015 to 2018). Some background on the complete study: According to an earlier analysis of several hundred of the donors, roughly 180 million T cells yielded 100 million or so unique TCR beta sequences and about 280 Gb of sequence data. The study used immunosequencing to profile the T cell repertoires of about 670 subjects and linked those repertoires to cytomegalovirus serostatus. A later genetic analysis used genome-wide SNP genotypes for about 60% of the 666 donors, treating that subset as a discovery cohort. Typing coverage differed by locus: A, B, C, DRB1 and DQB1 were typed in roughly 620-630 donors, DQA1 in about 500, DPA1 in approximately 610, and DPB1 in roughly 470. In the later analysis, no new phenotypic data were used to find candidate immune exposures; instead, reliance was placed on TCR beta sequences and their occurrence across donors. A handful of DR-DQ haplotypes were handled as single units for association and clustering because linkage in the cohort was strong. Both class I and class II loci were covered by HLA typing, at four-digit resolution. To study patterns of TCR occurrence, a later analysis re-analyzed previously published TCR beta repertoires from around 700 donors and added high-resolution HLA genotyping. The study combined high-throughput TCR immunosequencing, statistical association of individual TCRs with disease status, and machine learning to predict cytomegalovirus infection status. An early release covering some 640 HLA-typed donors comprised 300 to 350 gigabases of sequencing data and around 80 million unique TCR sequences. Donor age, sex, ethnicity and CMV serostatus were collected together with the repertoire data. All discovery cohort repertoires had been generated using a single sequencing platform. In an earlier analysis of 550 to 700 of the donors, high-throughput TCR beta sequencing was used to judge whether each TCR beta V gene segment behaved as functional or pseudogenic. Besides the first cohort of roughly 700 subjects, a separate validation cohort made up of roughly 120 different subjects was used. On average, about 200,000 unique TCR beta nucleotide sequences were sequenced per donor among 350 to 400 genotyped donors of the cohort, with roughly 19% of those sequences being non-productive. The study aimed to test whether cataloging public T cell receptors could reveal signatures of past pathogen exposure. Among the roughly 410 genotyped donors, around 79% belonged to the genetic ancestry cluster associated with self-reported Caucasian donors. Broad study findings and their caveats: The study gave a list of 150 to 200 TCR beta chains associated with cytomegalovirus. Most TCR sequences were seen in very few donors, while some public TCRs were found in many individuals. Most CMV-associated TCR beta chains appeared to be HLA-restricted in a later analysis, and the HLA associations seemed to be driven largely by CMV exposure. A further reported finding was that TCR beta sequences accurately predicted the HLA-A and HLA-B alleles for most subjects in the first cohort. Several of the top co-occurrence clusters appeared to be linked to parvovirus B19, influenza, CMV and Epstein-Barr virus, according to a later analysis. Linkage disequilibrium might explain the correlated functional status among segregating V segments, but an unknown experimental factor could not be excluded. A group of highly shared sequence variants was considered likely to be a technical artifact of the sequencing pipeline. A few of the identified cytomegalovirus-associated TCR beta chains were confirmed in vitro to be specific for cytomegalovirus antigens. A later genetic analysis associated a missense DCLRE1C variant with V-gene and J-gene trimming of TCR beta chains, and an independent cohort replicated the association. Roughly uniform sequencing depth across donors was assumed in presence/absence analyses, although this assumption may not hold. According to a later genetic analysis, donors in an Asian-associated ancestry cluster had fewer N-insertions in productive TCRs than the approximately 630-donor mean. Because the 87-base-pair reads could not distinguish some IMGT-functional V segments, including TRBV6-2 and TRBV6-3, those segments were excluded. Only TCR beta chains were sequenced in this cohort, and the absence of alpha or paired-chain data limited detectable features. Because HLA typing was missing for some donors at each locus, association tests included only the typed subset. According to a later analysis, TCR association rates differed among HLA loci, with DRB1 alleles showing the most associated TCRs and HLA-C alleles showing the fewest. An earlier analysis of some 560 of the donors showed that most TCR beta V segments appeared in productive rearrangements either about 87% or about 30% of the time, which broadly matched IMGT annotations. Strong co-occurrence of HLA alleles, especially DR and DQ, made assigning TCR associations to individual alleles difficult. It was suggested by the authors that the approach could potentially be generalized to other disease states and immunological phenotypes. Approximately 18 rarely observed V segments, including chromosome 9 orphons, were excluded from the earlier analysis of about 500 of the donors because counts were too low. Compared with equally common non-associated chains, HLA-associated TCR beta chains in a later analysis were more clonally expanded and had lower generation probabilities. The classifier was reported to diagnose cytomegalovirus status with high specificity and sensitivity in both the original and validation cohorts. At a false discovery rate of 0.05, a later analysis linked about 17,000 TCR beta sequences to specific HLA alleles. CMV serostatus was the only immune exposure information available for the cohort.

The library was obtained by the immunoSEQ multiplex PCR assay. For the multiplex PCR, a mixture combining 60 forward primers for TCR Vbeta segments and 13 reverse primers for TCR Jbeta segments was used. Amplification of the CDR3 region of rearranged TCR beta genes was performed with a multiplex PCR assay on genomic DNA. The amplified TCR beta libraries were sequenced on the Illumina HiSeq System as 87-base-pair reads. From the authors' description of their analysis: A later analysis counted about 80 million unique TCR beta chains across the 670 or so repertoires, and some 11 million of these chains were shared by at least two donors. Raw reads were error-corrected and collapsed into unique sequences with a nearest-neighbor algorithm that merged closely related sequences to remove PCR and sequencing errors. CDR3 sequences were aligned to IMGT reference sequences to assign V, D and J gene segments. For a sequence to be retained, at least a six-nucleotide match to both a V gene segment and a J gene segment was required. A rearrangement counted as productive if the CDR3 had no stop codons and remained in frame with V and J, and every other rearrangement counted as non-productive. Following IMGT convention, CDR3 was defined as the stretch from the second conserved V-encoded cysteine up to the conserved J-encoded phenylalanine. The earlier analysis of around 640 of the donors excluded sequences that lacked an unambiguous match to a single V gene segment. In an earlier analysis of 587 of the donors, V segments were called functional above 56.7% productive rearrangements and were called segregating when the between-donor standard deviation exceeded 5%. A statistical classification framework was built to diagnose cytomegalovirus status from the catalog of TCR beta chain sequences. In a later analysis, TCR nucleotide sequences were compared against IMGT/GENE-DB human TR gene sequences so that V and J genes could be assigned. A later analysis assigned CDR3 sequences and most-parsimonious VDJ recombination scenarios with the TCRdist pipeline. In a later analysis, each TCR beta chain was defined by its CDR3 amino acid sequence together with its V-gene family, and reads without a unique V-gene family were excluded. To address suspected cross-contamination and a sequencing artifact, a later analysis removed roughly 640 highly shared, low-generation-probability nucleotide sequences. A later analysis calculated a clonal expansion index for each public chain from normalized within-repertoire ranks of inferred template counts. A later analysis computed generation probabilities with a VDJ recombination model fitted to out-of-frame rearrangements, and checked the results against IGoR. Hypergeometric tests were used in a later analysis to score TCR-TCR, TCR-HLA and TCR-CMV co-occurrence, with a repertoire-size bias correction applied to the TCR pairs. False discovery rates were estimated in a later analysis by permuting HLA or CMV assignments 20 times. In a later analysis, co-occurring TCRs were grouped with DBSCAN, and TCRdist sequence similarity was added when clustering was performed within HLA-allele-positive subsets. Repertoires with fewer than 30,000 or more than 120,000 public chains were left out of co-occurrence clustering, as were several repertoires with anomalous nucleotide sharing. The clones in this table, taken by TCRdb from immuneACCESS, are in-frame only. Not every clone is retained; where verified, under half of the shortfall comes from an unresolved V gene, and the cause of the rest is unknown. V, J and clone size were drawn from that table, and D and trimming were deduced from the DNA. This sample lists approximately 170,000 clones; approximately 78% were detected once. The ten largest make up nearly 2.5% of the sample.

Here the chain combines TRBV9 and TRBJ1-4; a stretch of 8 junction bases matches TRBD1. This TCR was recovered from a male donor in good health and CMV-seronegative. The sequenced sample was PBMCs. The DNA sequence reads TGTGCCAGCAGCTCGAACAGGGGGTACGAAAAACTGTTTTTT. It specifies CASSSNRGYEKLFF.